Listed below are T cell receptor beta chains from one sample, sequenced in a study of T-cell reconstitution after alpha-beta-depleted transplantation in children. TCRdb re-analysed the PCR reads in MiXCR, keeping a single row per CDR3 protein. The sample records a few hundred thousand distinct CDR3 sequences, 5.5% to 7% being singletons. The sample was PBMCs, taken before TCRalphabeta/CD19-depleted stem cell transplant. The receptors originated from a boy aged 2 to 10 with acute lymphoblastic leukemia, due to receive a stem cell transplant. The CDR3 runs from the conserved cysteine through the conserved F or W. The D gene is left open where the match is weak. Clone size is given for some rows only: seen once, a few or many times, or a class if the clone is expanded.

>TRBV11-2|TRBJ2-1|many|-
TGTGCCAGCAGCCCGGTGGGCAATGAGCAGTTCTTC
CASSPVGNEQFF
>TRBV29-1|TRBJ2-1|many|TRBD1
TGCAGCTTTATCCGGGACAGACCCTACAATGAGCAGTTCTTC
CSFIRDRPYNEQFF
>TRBV6-2/TRBV6-3|TRBJ2-5|-|-
TGTGCCAGAGTCGTGGGAACCCAGTACTTC
CARVVGTQYF
>TRBV27|TRBJ2-3|many|-
TGTGCCAGCAGTTTAACAACAGCCATAGGGGCAGATACGCAGTATTTT
CASSLTTAIGADTQYF
>TRBV29-1|TRBJ2-3|few|-
TGCAGCGTTGATCTGGCGAGCACAGATACGCAGTATTTT
CSVDLASTDTQYF
>TRBV28|TRBJ2-2|few|-
TGTGCCAGCAGTCTCCTGACACTGAACACCGGGGAGCTGTTTTTT
CASSLLTLNTGELFF
>TRBV2|TRBJ2-7|many|TRBD1
TGTGCCAGCGGAACCGGGACAGAGTACGAGCAGTACTTC
CASGTGTEYEQYF
>TRBV7-6|TRBJ2-5|-|-
TGTGCCAGCAGTTCCAGAATTCAAGAGACCCAGTACTTC
CASSSRIQETQYF
>TRBV28|TRBJ2-3|many|TRBD2
TGTGCCAGCAGTTTAGGATACCGGCTAGCGGGCACAGATACGCAGTATTTT
CASSLGYRLAGTDTQYF
>TRBV20-1|TRBJ2-3|many|-
TGCAGTGCTAGGCTCCAGGGCACAGATACGCAGTATTTT
CSARLQGTDTQYF
>TRBV12-3/TRBV12-4|TRBJ2-3|many|-
TGTGCCAGCAGTTTCGACGGAAGCACAGATACGCAGTATTTT
CASSFDGSTDTQYF
>TRBV12-3/TRBV12-4|TRBJ2-7|many|-
TGTGCCAGCAGTTTAGCGCTGGGGCTAGGGTACTTC
CASSLALGLGYF
>TRBV28|TRBJ2-6|many|-
TGTGCCAGCAGTTCCGACAGGTGGGGCTCTGGGGCCAACGTCCTGACTTTC
CASSSDRWGSGANVLTF
>TRBV28|TRBJ1-4|many|-
TGTGCCAGCAGTTGGGAAGCTAAACTGTTTTTT
CASSWEAKLFF